The 21 T cell receptor beta chains reported below all come from one sample, sequenced in a study of T cells in Graves' hyperthyroidism and ophthalmopathy. RNA transcripts were the template for amplifying TCR beta CDR3 regions. HTBI primers were used for first-round RT-PCR of the TCR CDR3. TCRdb itself ran the multiplex PCR reads through MiXCR, one entry per CDR3 protein. The sample records about 580,000 distinct CDR3 sequences, roughly 13% being singletons. The sequencing input was blood. These receptors were obtained from a woman aged 25 to 39 with Graves' hyperthyroidism that later progressed to Graves' ophthalmopathy.

V and J are TRBV20-1 and TRBJ2-7, with D hard to call. Germline-derived CDR1 and CDR2 are DFQATT and SNEGSKA (reference sequence). V was shortened by 2 bases and J by 3 bases, with 5 bases between the two germline ends. The CDR3 consists of 11 residues. The CDR3 DNA reads TGCAGTGCTAGAAAGGTCTACGAGCAGTACTTC. Its translation is CSARKVYEQYF.

This clonotype has at least ten counts. This rearrangement joins TRBV30 to TRBJ2-7, with unresolved D. The germline CDR1 and CDR2 sequences are GTSNPN and SVGIG (reference sequence). This CDR3 is 13 amino acids long. V was trimmed by 3 bases and J by 0 bases, leaving 9 bases between them. CDR3 in DNA: TGTGCCTGGAGGCACCTTGGCTCCTACGAGCAGTACTTC. Translated, it gives CAWRHLGSYEQYF. The full variable domain, in which reference TRBV30 and TRBJ2-7 provide the parts outside the CDR3, is SQTIHQWPATLVQPVGSPLSLECTVEGTSNPNLYWYRQAAGRGLQLLFYSVGIGQISSEVPQNLSASRPQDRQFILSSKKLLLSDSGFYLCAWRHLGSYEQYFGPGTRLTVT.

Regarding this clonotype: Given a much more abundant clone one base away, this may be a read error. This chain joins TRBV5-1 and TRBJ2-3, with 7 nucleotides matching TRBD1. This CDR3 has 15 residues. Germline CDR1 is SGHRS and CDR2 is YFSETQ. The V gene end was trimmed by 0 bases and the J gene end by 4 bases; junction bases not matched to a gene: 5. CDR3 sequence reads: CASSLADRIADTQYF. In DNA, the CDR3 is TGCGCCAGCAGCTTGGCGGACAGGATAGCAGATACGCAGTATTTT.

In its sample, this clonotype was seen many times. The chain recombines TRBV6-1 with TRBJ2-2; D is undetermined. CDR1 and CDR2 (germline): MNHNS, SASEGT. The CDR3 length is 16 residues. The V gene lost 3 bases and the J gene lost 0 bases, with 11 bases spanning the gap. In DNA form, the CDR3 reads TGTGCCAGCAGTGAGTACAGTGCTGCGAACACCGGGGAGCTGTTTTTT. Translation: CASSEYSAANTGELFF.

This clonotype was observed a few times. The chain links TRBV4-3 to TRBJ1-5; tentatively, D is TRBD1 (5 bases). V gave up 0 bases and J gave up 6 bases, with 15 bases separating them. Germline V CDR1 and CDR2: LGHNA, YSLEER. The CDR3 has 16 amino acids. CDR3 bases: TGCGCCAGCAGCCAAGACGGGAGCGGGGCGGGTCAGCCCCAGCATTTT. Residues: CASSQDGSGAGQPQHF.

This clonotype was seen only a few times. The V and J genes are TRBV6-1 and TRBJ1-5, with D hard to call. Germline CDR1 is MNHNS and CDR2 is SASEGT. V lost 6 bases and J 8 bases, leaving 14 bases between the germline ends. CDR3 length equals 13 residues. CDR3 region: CASSQPQSEPQHF. The DNA of the CDR3 is TGTGCCAGCAGCCAACCTCAGTCCGAGCCCCAGCATTTT.

The table lists this clonotype with many counts. This chain connects TRBV12-3 or TRBV12-4 to TRBJ1-1; no clear D. Trimming took off 4 bases at V and 8 bases at J, with 14 bases between the two ends. This CDR3 comprises 13 residues. The CDR3 nucleotides are TGTGCCAGCAGTTCCTGGAACACGGGGGAAGCTTTCTTT. This sequence encodes CASSSWNTGEAFF.

In this sample, this clonotype turned up many times. This chain connects TRBV20-1 to TRBJ2-3; D ambiguous. V lost 8 bases and J 2 bases, leaving 11 bases between the germline ends. This CDR3 has 12 amino acids. Looked up from germline, CDR1 is DFQATT and CDR2 is SNEGSKA (reference sequence). This chain's CDR3 is CSPSGDTDTQYF. Written as DNA, the CDR3 is TGCAGTCCAAGTGGGGACACAGATACGCAGTATTTT.

This clonotype was found many times. The rearrangement joins TRBV7-9 to TRBJ1-4, with 7 positions matching TRBD1. The CDR3 covers 15 residues. V shed 5 bases, J shed 3 bases, and the junction held 6 bases outside the gene matches. Germline CDR1 is SEHNR and CDR2 is FQNEAQ (reference sequence). CDR3 amino acids: CASSLTGEANEKLFF. CDR3 DNA sequence: TGTGCCAGCAGCCTCACAGGGGAAGCTAATGAAAAACTGTTTTTT. Using reference TRBV7-9 and TRBJ1-4 for the parts outside the CDR3, the full variable domain is DTGVSQNPRHKITKRGQNVTFRCDPISEHNRLYWYRQTLGQGPEFLTYFQNEAQLEKSRLLSDRFSAERPKGSFSTLEIQRTEQGDSAMYLCASSLTGEANEKLFFGSGTQLSVL.

The chain has TRBV19 and TRBJ2-6; 10 bases line up with TRBD2. CDR1 LNHDA and CDR2 SQIVND come from the germline V gene (reference sequence). With 6 bases clipped from V and 0 bases from J, the junction kept 8 bases outside the gene matches. The CDR3 is 18 residues long. The CDR3 reads CASRPTSGTYSGANVLTF. The CDR3 bases are TGTGCCAGTAGACCTACTAGCGGGACCTACTCTGGGGCCAACGTCCTGACTTTC.

This clonotype appeared many times. One junction end disagrees with the germline gene, perhaps due to a read error. The V and J genes are TRBV19 and TRBJ2-7; 12 nucleotides align to TRBD2. CDR3 length: 15 amino acids. CDR1 is LNHDA, CDR2 SQIVND, per germline (reference sequence). The CDR3 sequence: CASSPRTSGTYEQYF. The CDR3 region has the DNA TGCGCCAGCAGCCCTCGGACTAGCGGGACCTACGAGCAGTACTTC.

The V gene is TRBV7-2, the J gene TRBJ1-5; TRBD1 matches 8 bases. Germline V gives CDR1 SGHTA, CDR2 FQGNSA. The CDR3 has 14 residues. V was pared by 7 bases and J by 6 bases, with 8 bases of the junction left unmatched. CDR3 in DNA: TGTGCCAGCAACGATGGGACAGGCAGTCAGCCCCAGCATTTT. It specifies CASNDGTGSQPQHF.

The chain links TRBV20-1 to TRBJ2-4; the D is unclear. The CDR3 contains 15 residues. CDR1 is DFQATT and CDR2 is SNEGSKA in the germline V gene (reference sequence). Trimming shortened V by 3 bases and J by 6 bases, and 18 bases separated the two germline ends. The CDR3 is CSASGFAARANIQYF. CDR3 nucleotide sequence: TGCAGTGCTAGTGGGTTTGCGGCTCGCGCAAACATTCAGTACTTC.

V is TRBV3-1 and J is TRBJ1-1, with D uncertain. V was pared by 4 bases and J by 4 bases, with 7 bases between. This CDR3 is 12 amino acids long. Germline V CDR1 and CDR2: LGHDT, YNNKEL (reference sequence). The CDR3 reads CASSLAFTEAFF. The CDR3 coding sequence is TGTGCCAGCAGCCTTGCCTTCACTGAAGCTTTCTTT.

The table lists this clonotype with many counts. The chain carries TRBV19 and TRBJ1-1, with a weak D call TRBD1 (6 bases). The CDR3 runs 17 residues. Germline loops: CDR1 LNHDA, CDR2 SQIVND (reference sequence). V was pared by 6 bases and J by 3 bases, with 23 bases between. CDR3 amino acids: CASSIPLIQGGYTEAFF. In DNA form, the CDR3 reads TGTGCCAGTAGCATCCCCTTAATACAGGGCGGATACACTGAAGCTTTCTTT.

This clonotype came up a few times. The V gene is TRBV7-3, the J gene TRBJ2-1; 13 nucleotides agree with TRBD2. The trim removed 3 bases at V and 7 bases at J, leaving 9 bases unmatched. Germline V lookup: CDR1 SGHTA, CDR2 FQGTGA. CDR3 size: 17 residues. The CDR3, as DNA: TGTGCCAGCAGCTTCGGACTAGCGGGAGAGGAGGGGAATGAGCAGTTCTTC. Amino acid sequence: CASSFGLAGEEGNEQFF.

This clonotype occurred a few times. This rearrangement joins TRBV30 to TRBJ1-1; D is unclear. Germline V CDR1 and CDR2: GTSNPN, SVGIG (reference sequence). Deletions cut 2 bases from V and 4 bases from J, with 8 bases between. The CDR3 is 12 amino acids. The CDR3 DNA reads TGTGCCTGGAGTAGGGCTCTCACTGAAGCTTTCTTT. Its protein is CAWSRALTEAFF. Full variable domain (outside the CDR3, taken from reference TRBV30 and TRBJ1-1): SQTIHQWPATLVQPVGSPLSLECTVEGTSNPNLYWYRQAAGRGLQLLFYSVGIGQISSEVPQNLSASRPQDRQFILSSKKLLLSDSGFYLCAWSRALTEAFFGQGTRLTVV.

This clonotype occurred many times. This sequence joins TRBV12-3 or TRBV12-4 and TRBJ2-7; 9 nucleotides match TRBD1. V lost 3 bases, J lost 3 bases, and 9 bases stayed unmatched. This CDR3 contains 16 residues. The CDR3 loop reads CASSFRTGGHFYEQYF. CDR3 coding DNA: TGTGCCAGCAGTTTTCGAACAGGGGGCCATTTCTACGAGCAGTACTTC.

This clonotype was picked up many times. V gene TRBV28 combines with J gene TRBJ2-7, with D possibly TRBD1 on 6 matching bases. Trimming shortened V by 2 bases and J by 4 bases, and 12 bases separated the two germline ends. CDR1 is MDHEN and CDR2 is SYDVKM in the germline V gene. This CDR3 contains 14 residues. The CDR3 coding sequence is TGTGCCAGCAGTTTACCGGGACAAACTTACGAGCAGTACTTC. This gives the protein CASSLPGQTYEQYF.

The chain has TRBV19 and TRBJ2-1, with D perhaps matching TRBD2 (6 bases). Trimming removed 3 bases from V and 0 bases from J, with 12 bases in between. This CDR3 has 16 residues. Germline-derived CDR1 and CDR2 are LNHDA and SQIVND (reference sequence). This CDR3 is CASSIKRAHSYNEQFF. CDR3 coding DNA: TGTGCCAGTAGTATTAAGCGGGCCCACTCCTACAATGAGCAGTTCTTC.

This clonotype was found many times. V usage is TRBV3-1 and J usage is TRBJ1-1; D unclear. The germline V and J ends were trimmed by 2 bases and 4 bases, with 2 bases remaining between them. The germline gives CDR1 LGHDT, CDR2 YNNKEL (reference sequence). CDR3 length equals 11 residues. The CDR3 DNA follows: TGTGCCAGCAGCCAACTCACTGAAGCTTTCTTT. Translated, it gives CASSQLTEAFF.